This record looks at one T cell receptor (beta chain) sequence and its context. Combining a sample-barcoded 5' primer with a J-beta primer mix, a second PCR ran for roughly 7 to 12 cycles. There were at least 2.5 million CDR3-containing paired-end reads obtained from each sample. TCRdb called the 5' RACE reads again in MiXCR, with one record for every CDR3 protein. The data contain approximately 880,000 distinct CDR3 sequences, 40% to 60% of them singletons. Germline V gene lookup returns CDR1 LNHNV and CDR2 YYDKDF (reference sequence). CDR3 length equals 14 residues. V was pared by 5 bases and J by 7 bases, with 8 bases of the junction left unmatched. The record originates from a study of blood T cells in healthy people across ages.

The V gene is TRBV15, the J gene TRBJ1-2, with TRBD1 identical over 9 bases. The specimen sequenced was blood. The origin of this receptor is a man aged 30 to 39 in good health. CDR3 sequence reads: CATSDRDRACGYTF. The CDR3 coding sequence is TGTGCCACCAGCGACCGGGACAGGGCTTGTGGCTACACCTTC.